This T cell receptor (beta chain) is drawn from a study of T cells after yellow fever vaccination. Points from the study as a whole: Boosting was followed by the reappearance of most primary-vaccination clones (just under 97% CD4, around 86% CD8).

A universal primer site and UMIs were added as TCR cDNA was made by 5'RACE template switching. TCRdb reprocessed the 5' RACE reads with MiXCR, giving one entry per CDR3 protein. The profile shows approximately 300,000 distinct CDR3 sequences, around 10% of them singletons. Only a few counts were recorded for this clonotype. Its antigen remains unidentified. The CDR3 is 15 amino acids. Germline assignment: CDR1 DFQATT and CDR2 SNEGSKA (reference sequence). Losses at the gene ends were 5 bases for V and 0 bases for J; bases not matched to a gene: 8. The clonotype comes from a man aged 18 to 30 who received the YFV17D yellow fever vaccine. V gene TRBV20-1 combines with J gene TRBJ2-3; 7 positions match TRBD1. The material sequenced was CD4+ T cells sorted from PBMCs, taken 45 days after the yellow fever booster vaccination. CDR3 sequence: CSAEQDRTSTDTQYF. DNA of the CDR3: TGCAGTGCTGAACAGGACAGGACTAGCACAGATACGCAGTATTTT.